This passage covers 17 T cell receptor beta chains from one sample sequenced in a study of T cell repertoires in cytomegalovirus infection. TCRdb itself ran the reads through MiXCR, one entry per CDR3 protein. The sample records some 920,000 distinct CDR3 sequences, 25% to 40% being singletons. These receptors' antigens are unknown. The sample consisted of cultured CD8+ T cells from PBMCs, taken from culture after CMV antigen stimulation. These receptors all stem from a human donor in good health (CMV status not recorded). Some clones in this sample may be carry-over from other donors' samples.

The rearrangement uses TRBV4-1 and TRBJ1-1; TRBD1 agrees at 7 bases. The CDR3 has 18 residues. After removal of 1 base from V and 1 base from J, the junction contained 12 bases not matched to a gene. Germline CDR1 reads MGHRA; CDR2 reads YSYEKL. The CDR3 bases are TGCGCCAGCAGCCAAGTATGGACAGGTTTTCTGTCGAACACTGAAGCTTTCTTT. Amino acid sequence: CASSQVWTGFLSNTEAFF.

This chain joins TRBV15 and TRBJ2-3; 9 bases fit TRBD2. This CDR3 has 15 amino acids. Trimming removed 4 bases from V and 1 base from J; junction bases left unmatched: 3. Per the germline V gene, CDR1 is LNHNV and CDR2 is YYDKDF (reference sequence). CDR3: CATSILAGGTDTQYF. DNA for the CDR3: TGTGCCACCAGCATTTTAGCGGGGGGCACAGATACGCAGTATTTT.

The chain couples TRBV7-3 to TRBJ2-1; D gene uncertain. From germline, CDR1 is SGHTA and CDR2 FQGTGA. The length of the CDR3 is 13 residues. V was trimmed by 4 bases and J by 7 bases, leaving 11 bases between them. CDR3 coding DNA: TGTGCCAGCAGCTCACACCAAGGGAATGAGCAGTTCTTC. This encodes CASSSHQGNEQFF.

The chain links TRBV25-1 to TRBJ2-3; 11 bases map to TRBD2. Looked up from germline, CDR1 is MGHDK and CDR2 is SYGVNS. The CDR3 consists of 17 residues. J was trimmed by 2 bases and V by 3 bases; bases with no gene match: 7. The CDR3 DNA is TGTGCCAGCAGTGATCCCCGTAGCGGGGGGGCCACAGATACGCAGTATTTT. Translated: CASSDPRSGGATDTQYF.

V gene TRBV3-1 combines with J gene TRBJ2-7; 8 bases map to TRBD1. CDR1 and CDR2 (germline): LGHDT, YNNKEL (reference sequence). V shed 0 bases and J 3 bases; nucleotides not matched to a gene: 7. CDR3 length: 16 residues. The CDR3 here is CASSQDPTGQVYEQYV. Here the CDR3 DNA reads TGTGCCAGCAGCCAAGATCCCACGGGACAGGTCTACGAGCAGTACGTC.

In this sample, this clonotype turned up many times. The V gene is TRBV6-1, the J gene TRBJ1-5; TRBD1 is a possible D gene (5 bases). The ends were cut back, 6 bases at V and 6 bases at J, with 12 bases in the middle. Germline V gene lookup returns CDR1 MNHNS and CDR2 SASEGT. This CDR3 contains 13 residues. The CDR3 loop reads CASSPGAFQPQHF. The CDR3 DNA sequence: TGTGCCAGCAGCCCTGGGGCATTTCAGCCCCAGCATTTT.

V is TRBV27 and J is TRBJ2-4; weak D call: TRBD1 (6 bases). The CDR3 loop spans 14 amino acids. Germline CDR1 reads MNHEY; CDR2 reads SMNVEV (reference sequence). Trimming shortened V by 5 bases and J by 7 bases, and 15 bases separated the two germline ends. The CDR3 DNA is TGTGCCAGCAGTCTAAGGGGGTTCCAGAACATTCAGTACTTC. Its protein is CASSLRGFQNIQYF.

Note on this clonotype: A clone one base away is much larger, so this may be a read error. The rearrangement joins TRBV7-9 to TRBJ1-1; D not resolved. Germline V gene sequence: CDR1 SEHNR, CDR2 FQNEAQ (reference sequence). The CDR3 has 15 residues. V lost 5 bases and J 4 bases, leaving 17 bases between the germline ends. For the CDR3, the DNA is TGTGCCAGCAGCACTCCCGACGGAGAAAGCACTGAAGCTTTCTTT. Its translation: CASSTPDGESTEAFF.

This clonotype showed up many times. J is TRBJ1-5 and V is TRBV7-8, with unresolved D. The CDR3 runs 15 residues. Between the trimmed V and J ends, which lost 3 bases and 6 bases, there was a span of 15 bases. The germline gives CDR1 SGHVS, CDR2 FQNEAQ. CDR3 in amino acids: CASSFSLGYGQPQHF. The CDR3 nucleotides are TGTGCCAGCAGCTTTTCTTTAGGTTACGGTCAGCCCCAGCATTTT.

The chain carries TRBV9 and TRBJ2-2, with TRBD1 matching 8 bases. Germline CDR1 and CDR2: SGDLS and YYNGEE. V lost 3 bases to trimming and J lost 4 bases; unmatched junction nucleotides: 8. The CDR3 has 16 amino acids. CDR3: CASSATGTGSTGELFF. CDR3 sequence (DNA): TGTGCCAGCAGCGCTACCGGGACAGGTTCCACCGGGGAGCTGTTTTTT.

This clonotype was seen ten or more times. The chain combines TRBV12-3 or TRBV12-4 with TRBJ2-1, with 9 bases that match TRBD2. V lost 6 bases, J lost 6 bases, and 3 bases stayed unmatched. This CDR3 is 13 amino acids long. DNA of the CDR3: TGTGCCAGCAGCCGCGGGGGGGTCAATGAGCAGTTCTTC. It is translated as CASSRGGVNEQFF.

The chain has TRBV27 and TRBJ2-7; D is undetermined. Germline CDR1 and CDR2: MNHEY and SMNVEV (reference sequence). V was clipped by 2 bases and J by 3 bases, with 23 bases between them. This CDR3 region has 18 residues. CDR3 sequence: CASSLSSGSRPRLYEQYF. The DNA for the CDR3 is TGTGCCAGCAGTTTAAGCTCGGGCAGCCGACCCCGGCTCTACGAGCAGTACTTC.

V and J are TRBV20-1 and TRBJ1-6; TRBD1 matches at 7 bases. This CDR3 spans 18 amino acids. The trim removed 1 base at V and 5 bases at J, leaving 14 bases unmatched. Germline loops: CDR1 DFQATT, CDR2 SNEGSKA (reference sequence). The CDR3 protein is CSARAGTVSKGNNSPLHF. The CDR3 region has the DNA TGCAGTGCTAGAGCCGGGACAGTCTCCAAAGGGAATAATTCACCCCTCCACTTT.

The CDR3 DNA reads as TGTGCCGCCGGAGGGAGGGAGGAGTTCTTC. This codes for CAAGGREEFF. The J gene is TRBJ2-1, the V gene TRBV6-6; 7 nucleotides agree with TRBD2. Germline trimming cut 11 bases from V and 14 bases from J; bases unmatched to any gene: 9. The CDR3 length is 10 residues. Germline CDR1 and CDR2: MNHNY and SVGAGI (reference sequence).

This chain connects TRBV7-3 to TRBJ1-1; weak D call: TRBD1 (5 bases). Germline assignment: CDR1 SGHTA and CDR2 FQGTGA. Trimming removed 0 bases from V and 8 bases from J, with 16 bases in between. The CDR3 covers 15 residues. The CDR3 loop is CASSLTSRGGDEAFF. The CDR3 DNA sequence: TGTGCCAGCAGCTTAACCTCCCGCGGGGGGGACGAAGCTTTCTTT.

The CDR3 sequence: CASSNSYNSPLHF. In nucleotides, the CDR3 is TGTGCCAGTTCAAATTCTTATAATTCACCCCTCCACTTT. The chain carries TRBV19 and TRBJ1-6; D remains ambiguous. V shed 8 bases and J shed 4 bases, with 9 bases lying between them. The CDR3 extends over 13 amino acids. The germline CDR1 and CDR2 sequences are LNHDA and SQIVND (reference sequence).

In nucleotides, the CDR3 is TGTGCCAGTTTAGGCCAGTCGCCCCACGAGCAGTACTTC. Its translation: CASLGQSPHEQYF. The chain couples TRBV19 to TRBJ2-7; no firm D call. The V gene's germline CDR1 is LNHDA and CDR2 SQIVND (reference sequence). The V gene lost 8 bases and the J gene lost 5 bases, with 16 bases spanning the gap. The CDR3 covers 13 residues.